This T cell receptor beta chain was documented in a study of T cell changes during pregnancy in multiple sclerosis. The data were produced by immunoSEQ multiplex PCR, yet TCRdb's version contains in-frame clones alone and is incomplete. The data contain tens of thousands of clones, less than 95% of them seen just once; the ten biggest clones take up 2% to 2.5%. Trimming cost V 6 bases and J 3 bases; bases outside gene matches: 12. The CDR3 runs 16 residues. From germline, CDR1 is MNHEY and CDR2 SMNVEV (reference sequence). The chain combines TRBV27 with TRBJ2-3; 7 nucleotides match TRBD2. The starting material was peripheral blood, obtained in the third trimester of pregnancy. The sequence derives from a female donor with multiple sclerosis, enrolled in a pregnancy study. CDR3 amino acids: CASRLTRESKTDTQYF. CDR3 bases: TGTGCCAGCAGGTTAACGCGGGAGTCAAAAACAGATACGCAGTATTTT.